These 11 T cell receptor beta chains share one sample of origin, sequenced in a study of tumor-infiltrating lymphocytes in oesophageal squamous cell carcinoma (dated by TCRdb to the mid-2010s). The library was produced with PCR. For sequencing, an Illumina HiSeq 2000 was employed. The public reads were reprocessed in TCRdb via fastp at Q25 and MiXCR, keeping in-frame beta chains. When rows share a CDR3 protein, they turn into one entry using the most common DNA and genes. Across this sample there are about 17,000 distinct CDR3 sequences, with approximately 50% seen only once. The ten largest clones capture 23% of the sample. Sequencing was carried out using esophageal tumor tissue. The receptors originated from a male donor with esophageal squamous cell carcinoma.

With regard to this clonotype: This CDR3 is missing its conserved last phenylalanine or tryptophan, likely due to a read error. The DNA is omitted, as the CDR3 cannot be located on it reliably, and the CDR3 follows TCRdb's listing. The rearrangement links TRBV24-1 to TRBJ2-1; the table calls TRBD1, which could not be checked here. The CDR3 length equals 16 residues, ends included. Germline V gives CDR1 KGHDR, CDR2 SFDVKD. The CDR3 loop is CATSDQGRGYGYTFGS.

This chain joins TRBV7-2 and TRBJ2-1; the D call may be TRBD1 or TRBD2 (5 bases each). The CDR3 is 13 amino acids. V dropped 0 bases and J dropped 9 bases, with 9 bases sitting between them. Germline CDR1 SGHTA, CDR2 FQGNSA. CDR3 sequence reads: CASSLAGVGEQFF. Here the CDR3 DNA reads TGTGCCAGCAGCTTAGCGGGGGTGGGTGAGCAGTTCTTC.

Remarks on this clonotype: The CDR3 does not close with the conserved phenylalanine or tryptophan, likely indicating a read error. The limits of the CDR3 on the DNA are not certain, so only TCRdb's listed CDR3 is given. CDR3 protein: CASGNVMGDEQFFGP. J is TRBJ2-6 and V is TRBV12-3 or TRBV12-4; TRBD1, the D gene given by the table, was not confirmed from the DNA. The CDR3 is 15 amino acids in total, end residues counted.

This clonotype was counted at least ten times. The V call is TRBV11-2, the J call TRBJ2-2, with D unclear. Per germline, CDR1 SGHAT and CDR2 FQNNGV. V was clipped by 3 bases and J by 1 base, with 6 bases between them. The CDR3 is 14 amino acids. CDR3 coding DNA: TGTGCCAGCAGCTTTCAGTTGAACACCGGGGAGCTGTTTTTT. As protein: CASSFQLNTGELFF.

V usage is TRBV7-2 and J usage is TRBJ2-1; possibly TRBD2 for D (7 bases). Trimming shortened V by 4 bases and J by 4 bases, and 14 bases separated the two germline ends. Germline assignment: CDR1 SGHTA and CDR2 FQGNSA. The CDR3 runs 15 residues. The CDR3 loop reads CASSSWKGGYNEQFF. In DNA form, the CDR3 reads TGTGCCAGCAGCTCCTGGAAGGGGGGGTACAATGAGCAGTTCTTC.

CDR3 in DNA: TGTGCCAGCAGTGAGCTACTAGCGGGAAGGACAGATACGCAGTATTTT. This sequence encodes CASSELLAGRTDTQYF. The chain combines TRBV6-1 with TRBJ2-3; 10 nucleotides match TRBD2. CDR1 and CDR2 (germline): MNHNS, SASEGT. The length of the CDR3 is 16 residues. The V gene end was trimmed by 3 bases and the J gene end by 3 bases; junction bases not matched to a gene: 6.

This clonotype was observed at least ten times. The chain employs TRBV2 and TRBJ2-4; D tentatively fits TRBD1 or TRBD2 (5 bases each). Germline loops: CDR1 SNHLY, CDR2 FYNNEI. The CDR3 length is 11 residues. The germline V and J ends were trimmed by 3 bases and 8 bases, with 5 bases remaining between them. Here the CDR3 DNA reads TGTGCCAGCAGTGAGGGGGACATTCAGTACTTC. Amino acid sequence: CASSEGDIQYF.

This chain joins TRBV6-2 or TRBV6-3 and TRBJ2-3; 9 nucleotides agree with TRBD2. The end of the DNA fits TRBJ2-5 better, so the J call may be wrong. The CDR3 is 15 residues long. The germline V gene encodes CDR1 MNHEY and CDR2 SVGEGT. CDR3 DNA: TGTGCCAGCAGCTTAGCGGGAGTTCCCCAAGAGACCCAGTACTTC. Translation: CASSLAGVPQETQYF.

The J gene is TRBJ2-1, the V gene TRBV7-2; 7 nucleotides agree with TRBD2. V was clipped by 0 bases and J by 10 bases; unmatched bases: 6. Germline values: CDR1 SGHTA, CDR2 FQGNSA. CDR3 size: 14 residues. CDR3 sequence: CASSLAGGPYEQFF. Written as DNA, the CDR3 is TGTGCCAGCAGCTTAGCGGGAGGGCCTTACGAGCAGTTCTTC.

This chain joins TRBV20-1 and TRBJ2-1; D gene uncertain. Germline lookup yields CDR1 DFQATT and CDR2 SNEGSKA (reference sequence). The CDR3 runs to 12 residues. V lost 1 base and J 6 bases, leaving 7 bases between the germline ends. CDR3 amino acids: CSARGSSNEQFF. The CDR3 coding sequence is TGCAGTGCTAGAGGGTCGAGCAATGAGCAGTTCTTC.

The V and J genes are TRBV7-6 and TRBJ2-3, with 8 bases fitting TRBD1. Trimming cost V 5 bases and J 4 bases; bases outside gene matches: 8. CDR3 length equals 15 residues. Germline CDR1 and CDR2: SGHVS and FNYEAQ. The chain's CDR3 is CASSTDREEADTQYF. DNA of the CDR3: TGTGCCAGCAGCACGGACAGGGAAGAGGCAGATACGCAGTATTTT.